The next 28 T cell receptor beta chains were all read from a single sample in a study of T cell repertoires in cytomegalovirus infection. TCRdb called the reads again in MiXCR, with one record for every CDR3 protein. The data show hundreds of thousands of distinct CDR3 sequences, around 30% seen once. Their recognized antigens are unknown. The source was cultured PBMCs, collected from culture after CMV antigen stimulation. These receptors all come from a human donor in good health (CMV status not recorded). Some clones in this sample may be carry-over from other donors' samples.

V is TRBV4-1 and J is TRBJ2-1; D perhaps matches TRBD2 (5 bases). CDR1 is MGHRA and CDR2 is YSYEKL in the germline V gene. The V end was cut by 3 bases, the J end by 10 bases, with 7 bases between. This CDR3 region has 11 residues. This CDR3 reads CASSHGREQFF. DNA of the CDR3: TGCGCCAGCAGCCATGGGAGAGAGCAGTTCTTC.

The J gene is TRBJ2-6, the V gene TRBV5-5; D remains ambiguous. The CDR3 contains 17 residues. Germline lookup yields CDR1 SGHKS and CDR2 YYEKEE (reference sequence). Trimming took off 0 bases at V and 0 bases at J, with 10 bases between the two ends. CDR3 amino acids: CASSLDDSSSGANVLTF. The CDR3 DNA follows: TGTGCCAGCAGCTTGGACGATTCTAGCTCTGGGGCCAACGTCCTGACTTTC.

As regards this clonotype: A junction boundary mismatches the germline segment, possibly from a read error. V and J are TRBV12-3 or TRBV12-4 and TRBJ2-1, with TRBD2 as a possible D gene (6 bases). The CDR3 totals 14 residues. The CDR3 loop is CASSLAGSHNEQIF. The CDR3, as DNA: TGTGCCAGCAGTTTAGCCGGGAGCCACAATGAGCAGATCTTC.

The gene calls are TRBV7-2 and TRBJ2-3; 12 bases are shared with TRBD2. Trimming cost V 3 bases and J 4 bases; bases outside gene matches: 5. Germline CDR1 and CDR2: SGHTA and FQGNSA. This CDR3 is 16 amino acids long. The CDR3 DNA reads TGTGCCAGCAGCTTCCTAGCGGGAGGGCGCGCAGATACGCAGTATTTT. Translating gives CASSFLAGGRADTQYF. Full variable domain (outside the CDR3, taken from reference TRBV7-2 and TRBJ2-3): GAGVSQSPSNKVTEKGKDVELRCDPISGHTALYWYRQSLGQGLEFLIYFQGNSAPDKSGLPSDRFSAERTGGSVSTLTIQRTQQEDSAVYLCASSFLAGGRADTQYFGPGTRLTVL.

This clonotype was seen more than once but under ten times. This chain links TRBV19 with TRBJ2-7; 8 bases align to TRBD2. The ends lost 4 bases at V and 3 bases at J; junction bases unmatched: 11. This CDR3 has 16 amino acids. CDR1 is LNHDA and CDR2 is SQIVND in the germline V gene (reference sequence). The CDR3 DNA reads as TGTGCCAGTAGTACTCAGGGGCGGGAGGCCGTCTACGAGCAGTACTTC. Its protein product is CASSTQGREAVYEQYF.

The CDR3 here is CASTSARTSGSGTDTQYF. The CDR3 coding sequence is TGTGCCAGCACTTCGGCAAGGACTAGCGGGAGTGGCACAGATACGCAGTATTTT. The gene calls are TRBV12-3 or TRBV12-4 and TRBJ2-3; 13 bases line up with TRBD2. Unmatched junction bases numbered 11, after V lost 7 bases and J lost 1 base. CDR3 length: 18 residues.

This clonotype occurred a few times. The chain couples TRBV10-2 to TRBJ2-7; the D gene is possibly TRBD1 (5 bases). The germline V gene encodes CDR1 WSHSY and CDR2 SAAADI. Trimming took off 4 bases at V and 7 bases at J, with 14 bases between the two ends. The length of the CDR3 is 13 residues. The CDR3 protein is CASSGTTGGEQYV. The CDR3 bases are TGCGCCAGCAGTGGAACTACAGGTGGGGAGCAGTACGTC.

The chain carries TRBV19 and TRBJ2-3, with D unresolved. Germline CDR1 LNHDA, CDR2 SQIVND (reference sequence). The germline V and J ends were trimmed by 5 bases and 2 bases, with 14 bases remaining between them. The CDR3 covers 15 residues. The CDR3 loop reads CASSSQAANTDTQYF. The CDR3 coding sequence is TGTGCCAGTAGTTCACAAGCCGCGAACACAGATACGCAGTATTTT.

CDR3 DNA sequence: TGTGCCAGCAGCCTTTGGCGGGGACAGTCCAATTCACCCCTCCACTTT. It codes for CASSLWRGQSNSPLHF. This chain joins TRBV27 and TRBJ1-6; 7 bases agree with TRBD1. Germline V gives CDR1 MNHEY, CDR2 SMNVEV (reference sequence). The CDR3 extends over 16 amino acids. Trimming took 6 bases from V and 7 from J; bases not matched to a gene: 12.

In its sample, this clonotype was seen a few times. This chain joins TRBV12-3 or TRBV12-4 and TRBJ1-1; D unresolved. The V gene lost 7 bases and the J gene lost 5 bases, with 8 bases spanning the gap. The CDR3 has 11 amino acids. The CDR3 nucleotides read TGTGCCAGCAACCTAGGGACTGAAGCTTTCTTT. This gives the protein CASNLGTEAFF.

This clonotype was found a few times. The rearrangement joins TRBV20-1 to TRBJ2-7; 12 nucleotides agree with TRBD2. Germline V gene lookup returns CDR1 DFQATT and CDR2 SNEGSKA (reference sequence). There are 16 residues in the CDR3. V shed 1 base and J 0 bases; nucleotides not matched to a gene: 4. The CDR3 reads CSARGTSGKDSYEQYF. In DNA, the CDR3 is TGCAGTGCTAGAGGGACTAGCGGGAAAGACTCCTACGAGCAGTACTTC.

The V and J genes are TRBV12-3 or TRBV12-4 and TRBJ1-5; tentatively, D is TRBD1 (5 bases). The CDR3 is made up of 13 amino acids. V lost 3 bases, J lost 5 bases, and 8 bases lay in between. CDR3 sequence: CASSFEGDQPQHF. Here the CDR3 DNA reads TGTGCCAGCAGTTTTGAAGGGGATCAGCCCCAGCATTTT.

The gene calls are TRBV12-3 or TRBV12-4 and TRBJ2-1, with D perhaps matching TRBD2 (7 bases). This CDR3 is built from 14 residues. V lost 6 bases to trimming and J lost 2 bases, with 11 bases between them. CDR3 sequence: CASRSGGTYNEQFF. The CDR3, as DNA: TGTGCCAGCAGGTCGGGGGGCACCTACAATGAGCAGTTCTTC.

This clonotype has only a few counts. V is TRBV28 and J is TRBJ1-1, with D tentatively TRBD1 (5 bases). Germline CDR1 reads MDHEN; CDR2 reads SYDVKM. Trimming shortened V by 7 bases and J by 8 bases, and 14 bases separated the two germline ends. The CDR3 totals 12 residues. The CDR3 spells CASTSGVREAFF. The CDR3 DNA reads TGTGCCAGCACCTCGGGGGTACGGGAAGCTTTCTTT.

In its sample, this clonotype was seen a few times. The V call is TRBV5-1, the J call TRBJ2-2; a weak D match, TRBD2 (5 bases). The CDR3 spans 15 residues. V was cut by 0 bases and J by 2 bases, with 8 bases left in between. Germline CDR1 and CDR2: SGHRS and YFSETQ. Here the CDR3 reads CASSLDGDNTGELFF. The CDR3 DNA is TGCGCCAGCAGCTTGGACGGGGATAACACCGGGGAGCTGTTTTTT. The full variable domain, completed using reference TRBV5-1 and TRBJ2-2, is KAGVTQTPRYLIKTRGQQVTLSCSPISGHRSVSWYQQTPGQGLQFLFEYFSETQRNKGNFPGRFSGRQFSNSRSEMNVSTLELGDSALYLCASSLDGDNTGELFFGEGSRLTVL.

Comment on this clonotype: This may be a read error: a much more frequent sequence differs by one nucleotide. V is TRBV19 and J is TRBJ2-3, with unresolved D. The CDR3 is 14 amino acids. Trimming removed 10 bases at V and 0 bases at J, with 14 bases between. The germline V gene has CDR1 LNHDA and CDR2 SQIVND (reference sequence). CDR3 nucleotides: TGTGCCAATCGGTTCGGCGGAAGCACAGATACGCAGTATTTT. Translation: CANRFGGSTDTQYF.

The chain has TRBV27 and TRBJ2-1; D is undetermined. Germline CDR1 reads MNHEY; CDR2 reads SMNVEV (reference sequence). Trimming removed 7 bases from V and 0 bases from J, with 10 bases in between. The CDR3 length is 14 residues. The DNA of the CDR3 is TGTGCCAGCAAGCTGTGGAGCTCCTACAATGAGCAGTTCTTC. Protein sequence: CASKLWSSYNEQFF.

CDR3 DNA: TGCAGTGCTAGCTCCGACAGCGCAAATCAGCCCCAGCATTTT. Translated, it gives CSASSDSANQPQHF. The rearrangement joins TRBV20-1 to TRBJ1-5, with TRBD1 as a possible D gene (5 bases). The V gene lost 3 bases and the J gene lost 4 bases, with 13 bases spanning the gap. The CDR3 runs 14 residues. The germline V gene has CDR1 DFQATT and CDR2 SNEGSKA (reference sequence).

The CDR3 spells CASSSLPIAGGYNEQFF. For the CDR3, the DNA is TGTGCCAGCAGCTCTCTGCCCATAGCGGGAGGGTACAATGAGCAGTTCTTC. The chain carries TRBV11-2 and TRBJ2-1; the match to TRBD2 covers 11 bases. The CDR3 consists of 17 residues. V gave up 4 bases and J gave up 4 bases; unmatched junction bases: 9. Germline-derived CDR1 and CDR2 are SGHAT and FQNNGV.

This sequence joins TRBV18 and TRBJ2-3; maybe TRBD2 (5 bases). V dropped 2 bases and J dropped 6 bases, with 9 bases sitting between them. This CDR3 comprises 13 residues. CDR1 and CDR2 from the germline V gene are KGHSH and LQKENI. The CDR3: CASSPSPGDTQYF. The CDR3 DNA follows: TGTGCCAGCTCACCAAGTCCGGGGGATACGCAGTATTTT.

The CDR3 here is CSASRQQGLKTQYF. CDR3 sequence (DNA): TGCAGTGCTAGCCGACAACAGGGGCTGAAGACCCAGTACTTC. This sequence joins TRBV20-1 and TRBJ2-5, with 7 bases fitting TRBD1. Germline assignment: CDR1 DFQATT and CDR2 SNEGSKA (reference sequence). CDR3 size: 14 residues. Germline trimming cut 3 bases from V and 6 bases from J; bases unmatched to any gene: 10.

V and J are TRBV20-1 and TRBJ2-7; TRBD2 matches 13 bases. The CDR3 has 15 residues. CDR1 DFQATT and CDR2 SNEGSKA come from the germline V gene (reference sequence). After removal of 5 bases from V and 6 bases from J, the junction contained 10 bases not matched to a gene. CDR3 sequence reads: CSASGLAGAKGEQYF. In nucleotides, the CDR3 is TGCAGTGCTTCCGGACTAGCGGGAGCAAAGGGCGAGCAGTACTTC.

The genes are TRBV4-3 and TRBJ1-5; TRBD1 is a possible D gene (5 bases). Germline V CDR1 and CDR2: LGHNA, YSLEER. CDR3 length: 15 residues. Trimming took off 0 bases at V and 6 bases at J, with 12 bases between the two ends. CDR3 sequence reads: CASSQDLRVGQPQHF. The DNA of the CDR3 is TGCGCCAGCAGCCAAGATCTCAGGGTAGGTCAGCCCCAGCATTTT.

This clonotype appeared a single time. The chain employs TRBV20-1 and TRBJ1-4; D gene unclear. V dropped 3 bases and J dropped 7 bases, with 12 bases sitting between them. Per germline, CDR1 DFQATT and CDR2 SNEGSKA (reference sequence). CDR3 length: 13 residues. This chain's CDR3 is CSASRGDSEKLFF. The CDR3 DNA is TGCAGTGCTAGCCGCGGCGATTCTGAAAAACTGTTTTTT.

The V call is TRBV6-1, the J call TRBJ2-6, with D possibly TRBD2 on 6 matching bases. Trimming shortened V by 4 bases and J by 2 bases, and 6 bases separated the two germline ends. Looked up from germline, CDR1 is MNHNS and CDR2 is SASEGT. This CDR3 is 14 amino acids long. CDR3 bases: TGTGCCAGCAGTGGACTAGCTGGGGCCAACGTCCTGACTTTC. Amino acids: CASSGLAGANVLTF.

V usage is TRBV20-1 and J usage is TRBJ2-7, with 8 positions matching TRBD2. J lost 2 bases, V lost 7 bases, and 4 bases had no gene match. The CDR3 spans 12 residues. Germline CDR1 DFQATT, CDR2 SNEGSKA (reference sequence). The CDR3: CSVAGGTYEQYF. The CDR3 DNA is TGCAGTGTCGCGGGAGGAACCTACGAGCAGTACTTC.

This sequence joins TRBV29-1 and TRBJ1-1, with D perhaps matching TRBD1 (6 bases). CDR3 length: 16 residues. Trimming cost V 1 base and J 6 bases, with 21 bases left between them. Looked up from germline, CDR1 is SQVTM and CDR2 is ANQGSEA. As DNA, the CDR3 is TGCAGCGTTGAAGCTAAGGTTTTCACAGGGAGGCCTGAAGCTTTCTTT. It is translated as CSVEAKVFTGRPEAFF.

The genes are TRBV11-2 and TRBJ2-5; D is uncertain. The CDR3 is made up of 17 amino acids. CDR1 and CDR2 (germline): SGHAT, FQNNGV. Trimming left V 5 bases short and J 2 bases short, with 21 bases between. The CDR3 DNA sequence: TGTGCCAGCAGCCCCCTGGCCCAGATCCTGCCTCAAGAGACCCAGTACTTC. Amino acids: CASSPLAQILPQETQYF.